This TCR beta chain emerged from a study of cytomegalovirus exposure and HLA in healthy donors listed by TCRdb under 2017. Study-level background: According to a later analysis, one platform produced both the roughly 120 validation repertoires and the 670 or so repertoires of the first cohort. The study aimed to test whether signatures of past pathogen exposure could be identified by cataloging public T cell receptors. Besides the first cohort of approximately 670 subjects, a separate validation cohort made up of over a hundred different subjects was used. To predict cytomegalovirus infection status, the study combined high-throughput TCR immunosequencing, statistical association of individual TCRs with disease status, and machine learning. Overall results and qualifications from the work: The authors suggested that the approach could potentially be generalized to other disease states and immunological phenotypes. A total of 150 to 200 TCR beta chains were listed by the study as associated with cytomegalovirus. Three of the identified cytomegalovirus-associated TCR beta chains were confirmed in vitro to be specific for cytomegalovirus antigens. The validation cohort had no HLA typing available for a later analysis, so co-occurrence within that cohort was assessed over all 130 or so repertoires. Cytomegalovirus status was reported to be diagnosed by the classifier with high specificity and sensitivity in both the original and validation cohorts. Of the cluster scores, approximately 95% were above 0 in a later analysis, which found that TCRs clustered in the first cohort also tended to co-occur in the 95 to 150 validation repertoires. Most TCR sequences were observed very rarely across donors, whereas some public TCRs were present in many individuals.

Library preparation used the immunoSEQ multiplex PCR assay. On the study's bioinformatics: A statistical classification framework was built for diagnosing cytomegalovirus status from the catalog of TCR beta chain sequences. TCRdb holds this immuneACCESS table with in-frame rearrangements only. Some clones are missing; in checked studies, unresolved V genes explain under half, and the rest has no known cause. The D gene and trimming were derived from the DNA, and the V and J assignments and clone size from that table. The table for this sample lists around 130,000 clones; 88% of them were counted only once. The top ten clones comprise 1.4% of the sample. Turning to this clone: The target of this receptor is not known. Per-nucleotide qualities are absent, and no much larger clonotype sits a single base away.

Separate from the approximately 700-subject first cohort, the validation cohort of roughly 120 subjects was the group to which the donors belonged. This sequence originates from a man aged 25 to 45 in good health and CMV-seronegative. Sequenced input: PBMCs.

At the DNA level, the sequence is TGTGCCAGCACCCGGCGAGAGGACACCGGGGAGCTGTTTTTT. This gives the protein CASTRREDTGELFF. The V and J segments used are TRBV13 and TRBJ2-2, with the D segment identity uncertain. CDR1 and CDR2 are drawn from the germline V gene (reference sequence): PRHDT, FYEKMQ. V lost 7 bases and J lost 3 bases; the stretch between them is 12 bases long. The CDR3 spans 14 residues, from the cysteine through the phenylalanine. The sequence is cut down to CDR3 DNA, 42 bases in frame from base 1. The reference TRBV13 and TRBJ2-2 proteins fill in what lies around the CDR3, so the full variable domain reads AAGVIQSPRHLIKEKRETATLKCYPIPRHDTVYWYQQGPGQDPQFLISFYEKMQSDKGSIPDRFSAQQFSDYHSELNMSSLELGDSALYFCASTRREDTGELFFGEGSRLTVL.